This T cell receptor beta chain originates from a study of T-cell reconstitution after alpha-beta-depleted transplantation in children. This clonotype occurred a few times. Its antigen is undetermined. Germline is not matched at one junction end, which may reflect a read error. Unique molecular identifiers were incorporated when the TCRbeta library was constructed. TCRdb re-called the PCR reads through MiXCR, storing one row per CDR3 protein. The sample yields hundreds of thousands of distinct CDR3 sequences, 10% to 15% seen once. Notes on the study in general: At day 60, the high TCRbeta diversity found in some patients originated from recipient T cells and thymic progenitors that had survived. Newly generated T cells supplied most T-cell counts and diversity one year post-transplant. Where alpha-beta T cells came from about two months after transplant was reportedly several hundred expanded graft clones.

The sequencing here drew on PBMCs, mostly from graft donor cells, taken 360 days after TCRalphabeta/CD19-depleted stem cell transplant. The sequence was obtained from a male patient aged 10-17 years who had a stem cell transplant for acute myeloid leukemia, so the T cells may come from the graft donor.

The CDR3 loop reads CASSLLSFGLAAQGELFF. For the CDR3, the DNA is TGTGCTAGCAGCTTACTCTCTTTTGGACTAGCGGCCCAGGGGGAGCTGTTTTTT. V usage is TRBV7-7 and J usage is TRBJ2-2, with 10 bases aligning to TRBD2. From germline, CDR1 is SSHAT and CDR2 FNYEAQ (reference sequence). This CDR3 is built from 18 residues.